This T cell receptor beta chain was captured by sequencing in a study of blood T cell repertoires in COVID-19. The wider study: Acute-phase and convalescent COVID-19 samples originated in the United States, Italy and Spain. T cells, B-cell-depleted T cells, or PBMCs supplied cDNA or gDNA.

As originally analysed: Reference gene primer amplification yielded estimated nucleated cell counts. Data came from immunoSEQ multiplex PCR; TCRdb stores just in-frame clones and leaves some out. D and trimming were read from the DNA, whereas the V and J calls and clone size are those reported in that table. The sample has around 130,000 clones; around 88% are singletons. This CDR3 has 15 residues. Germline CDR1 SGDLS, CDR2 YYNGEE. The ends lost 4 bases at V and 2 bases at J; junction bases unmatched: 7. The sample consisted of peripheral blood. The gene calls are TRBV9 and TRBJ2-7, with 9 bases fitting TRBD2. The clonotype was recovered from a woman between 50 and 59 years old who had recovered from COVID-19. The CDR3 sequence: CASSPGRGGTYEQYF. The DNA of the CDR3 is TGTGCCAGCAGCCCCGGGCGGGGGGGAACCTACGAGCAGTACTTC.